This TCR beta chain is drawn from a study of blood T cells in healthy people across ages. Per sample, at least 6 micrograms of total RNA were extracted. Through a sample-barcoded 5' primer and a J-beta primer mix, a second PCR was run for roughly 6 to 12 cycles. Each cDNA molecule was tagged by a template-switch adaptor with 12 random nucleotides. TCRdb re-called the 5' RACE reads through MiXCR, storing one row per CDR3 protein. This table holds around 990,000 distinct CDR3 sequences, 25% found once. These data are also associated with another study on T cells of mothers and their children.

The sequenced sample was blood. The TCR comes from a girl aged 2 to 9 in good health.

CDR3 DNA: TGTGCCACCAGTGACCGAGGGGGAGGCTTCGGTACGCAGTATTTT. It encodes CATSDRGGGFGTQYF. V gene TRBV24-1 combines with J gene TRBJ2-3; perhaps D is TRBD1 or TRBD2 (6 bases each). This CDR3 spans 15 amino acids. The ends were cut back, 4 bases at V and 8 bases at J, with 18 bases in the middle. From germline, CDR1 is KGHDR and CDR2 SFDVKD.